Following are 31 T cell receptor beta chains from one sample sequenced in a study of CXCR3-negative and CXCR3-positive naive CD8 T cells. The libraries of TRB cDNA were prepared using 5' RACE with UMI labels. TCRdb re-called the 5' RACE reads; every CDR3 protein appears as one record, without DNA. The clone table shows 100,000 to 150,000 distinct CDR3 sequences, with the ten largest holding about 0.44%. The sample consisted of naive CXCR3- CD8+ T cells from blood. Subset given: CD45RO-CCR7+CD27+CD95- naive CD8+ T cells lacking CXCR3 (TNR3-). The receptors were sampled from a human donor in good health. Some clones in this sample may be carry-over from other donors' samples.

The rearrangement uses TRBV2 and TRBJ2-3. This CDR3 region has 13 residues. Germline V CDR1 and CDR2: SNHLY, FYNNEI. The CDR3 region is CASSEGFTDTQYF.

This chain connects TRBV18 to TRBJ2-1; TCRdb proposes TRBD1, but this gene call is untestable without DNA. This CDR3 has 15 residues. Germline CDR1 and CDR2: KGHSH and LQKENI. The CDR3 sequence: CASSPGGSSYNEQFF. The whole variable domain, remainder taken from reference TRBV18 and TRBJ2-1, is NAGVMQNPRHLVRRRGQEARLRCSPMKGHSHVYWYRQLPEEGLKFMVYLQKENIIDESGMPKERFSAEFPKEGPSILRIQQVVRGDSAAYFCASSPGGSSYNEQFFGPGTRLTVL.

J is TRBJ2-1 and V is TRBV27; TCRdb's D gene call, TRBD1, goes unchecked for lack of DNA. CDR3 length: 16 amino acids. CDR1 is MNHEY and CDR2 is SMNVEV in the germline V gene (reference sequence). The CDR3 sequence: CASSEGPGRSYNEQFF.

The chain uses TRBV10-3 and TRBJ1-1; as DNA is missing, the TRBD1 call by TCRdb cannot be tested. The CDR3 is 14 amino acids. From germline, CDR1 is ENHRY and CDR2 SYGVKD. CDR3 protein: CAISGQGGNTEAFF.

The chain has TRBV7-9 and TRBJ2-7; TCRdb returns TRBD2, unconfirmable since there is no DNA. This CDR3 is built from 19 residues. Germline CDR1 and CDR2: SEHNR and FQNEAQ (reference sequence). The CDR3 here is CASSTPLASERDYAYEQYF.

The chain is built from TRBV9 and TRBJ2-3; TCRdb's assignment of TRBD1 cannot be checked, as there is no DNA. Germline assignment: CDR1 SGDLS and CDR2 YYNGEE. This CDR3 has 15 amino acids. This chain's CDR3 is CASSERGESTDTQYF.

The chain couples TRBV3-1 to TRBJ2-3. This CDR3 is 14 amino acids long. Germline CDR1 LGHDT, CDR2 YNNKEL (reference sequence). The CDR3 sequence: CASSQGGSTDTQYF.

The chain carries TRBV29-1 and TRBJ2-1. The V gene's germline CDR1 is SQVTM and CDR2 ANQGSEA. The CDR3 is 13 amino acids. CDR3 in amino acids: CSVVVSLIDEQFF.

V is TRBV15 and J is TRBJ2-6. The CDR3 is 14 residues long. Germline V gives CDR1 LNHNV, CDR2 YYDKDF (reference sequence). CDR3 protein: CATRDEGGANVLTF.

The V gene is TRBV12-3 or TRBV12-4, the J gene TRBJ2-1. This CDR3 is built from 16 residues. CDR3 amino acids: CASSLDGGSSYNEQFF.

The chain uses TRBV6-1 and TRBJ2-5. This CDR3 region has 12 residues. The germline CDR1 and CDR2 sequences are MNHNS and SASEGT. The CDR3 loop reads CASSVRAETQYF.

The chain joins TRBV12-3 or TRBV12-4 to TRBJ1-4. This CDR3 is 15 amino acids long. This chain's CDR3 is CASSLSLALGEKLFF.

This CDR3 is CASSAPSKSWHEQFF. The chain has TRBV13 and TRBJ2-1; the D gene TCRdb calls, TRBD2, cannot be checked with no DNA. CDR1 is PRHDT, CDR2 FYEKMQ, per germline (reference sequence). The length of the CDR3 is 15 residues.

This rearrangement joins TRBV5-1 to TRBJ1-2; TCRdb designates TRBD1, a call that cannot be tested without DNA. There are 16 residues in the CDR3. Germline V gene lookup returns CDR1 SGHRS and CDR2 YFSETQ. This chain's CDR3 is CASSLGTGLANYGYTF.

The rearrangement links TRBV4-3 to TRBJ1-6; TCRdb picks TRBD1, but there is no DNA to check that call. CDR3 size: 14 residues. CDR1 is LGHNA, CDR2 YSLEER, per germline. The CDR3 region is CASSQGQFNSPLHF.

The chain carries TRBV9 and TRBJ2-2; the D call of TRBD1 rests on TCRdb alone, since no DNA is present to check it. The CDR3 has 16 residues. In germline, CDR1 is SGDLS, CDR2 YYNGEE. The CDR3 sequence: CASSPPKGQGSGELFF.

This chain joins TRBV7-2 and TRBJ2-2. The V gene's germline CDR1 is SGHTA and CDR2 FQGNSA. The CDR3 sequence is 12 residues long. This CDR3 reads CASTEVHGELFF.

The chain couples TRBV29-1 to TRBJ2-1; TCRdb's D call, TRBD1, is unchecked because there is no DNA. The germline CDR1 and CDR2 sequences are SQVTM and ANQGSEA. CDR3 length equals 12 residues. The CDR3 loop reads CSVGTWGNEQFF.

The CDR3 is CASRDLPPLEQYF. The genes are TRBV2 and TRBJ2-7; TCRdb gives TRBD2 as the D gene, but with no DNA this cannot be confirmed. Germline V lookup: CDR1 SNHLY, CDR2 FYNNEI. There are 13 residues in the CDR3.

The chain uses TRBV4-2 and TRBJ1-5; there is no DNA to check the TCRdb D call of TRBD1. CDR3 length equals 18 residues. Per germline, CDR1 LGHNA and CDR2 YNFKEQ. Here the CDR3 reads CASSQTPTGQGRDQPQHF.

The chain recombines TRBV7-9 with TRBJ2-1. CDR3 length equals 12 residues. The germline V gene has CDR1 SEHNR and CDR2 FQNEAQ (reference sequence). CDR3 loop: CASSLTGHEQFF.

The chain links TRBV20-1 to TRBJ1-6. This CDR3 contains 15 residues. Germline CDR1 DFQATT, CDR2 SNEGSKA (reference sequence). CDR3 protein: CSARVVGKYNSPLHF.

The V gene is TRBV13, the J gene TRBJ2-7; TCRdb names TRBD2, which stays unverified in the absence of DNA. CDR1 and CDR2 from the germline V gene are PRHDT and FYEKMQ (reference sequence). The CDR3 contains 13 residues. CDR3 amino acids: CASSPPNSGEQYF.

The genes are TRBV6-5 and TRBJ1-5. Per germline, CDR1 MNHEY and CDR2 SVGAGI. The CDR3 is made up of 16 amino acids. The CDR3 sequence is CATHPNPDPINQPQHF.

The chain links TRBV27 to TRBJ2-3; TCRdb's D call, TRBD1, is unchecked because there is no DNA. This CDR3 contains 15 residues. CDR1 MNHEY and CDR2 SMNVEV come from the germline V gene (reference sequence). The CDR3 sequence: CASRDRGASTDTQYF.

The chain combines TRBV7-9 with TRBJ2-7. The CDR3 extends over 14 amino acids. The germline V gene has CDR1 SEHNR and CDR2 FQNEAQ (reference sequence). The CDR3 sequence is CASSSSTGPYEQYF.

This chain uses TRBV27 with TRBJ2-1; there is no DNA to check the TCRdb D call of TRBD2. The CDR3 length is 14 residues. The V gene's germline CDR1 is MNHEY and CDR2 SMNVEV (reference sequence). CDR3 sequence: CASAAGESYNEQFF.

The chain employs TRBV20-1 and TRBJ1-3. Per germline, CDR1 DFQATT and CDR2 SNEGSKA (reference sequence). This CDR3 has 14 residues. CDR3 sequence: CSARSRQAGNTIYF.

The gene calls are TRBV29-1 and TRBJ2-4; TCRdb calls TRBD1, which cannot be checked without DNA. The CDR3 is made up of 16 amino acids. CDR1 is SQVTM and CDR2 is ANQGSEA in the germline V gene. The CDR3 sequence is CSVEDAGPYAKNIQYF.

CDR3 amino acids: CASSPELAPPYNEQFF. This chain joins TRBV3-1 and TRBJ2-1; the D call of TRBD2 rests on TCRdb alone, since no DNA is present to check it. Germline V gene lookup returns CDR1 LGHDT and CDR2 YNNKEL (reference sequence). CDR3 length equals 16 residues.

The chain recombines TRBV29-1 with TRBJ1-2; the D call of TRBD1 rests on TCRdb alone, since no DNA is present to check it. The CDR3 runs 12 residues. Germline V CDR1 and CDR2: SQVTM, ANQGSEA. The CDR3 reads CSVRTEMGGYTF.